These T cell receptor beta chains were read from a single sample in a study of cytomegalovirus exposure and HLA in healthy donors. Produced via immunoSEQ multiplex PCR; TCRdb's table is partial and in-frame only. In all, the sample yields more than 60,000 clones. What was sequenced was PBMCs. These receptor sequences come from a boy between 10 and 17 years old in good health and CMV-seronegative. CDR3s include the opening cysteine and the closing phenylalanine or tryptophan. D genes are given only for firm matches.

TRBV7-2	TRBJ2-7	TRBD1	TGTGCCAGCAGCATGGGACAGGAGCAGTACTTC	CASSMGQEQYF
TRBV5-1	TRBJ2-1	TRBD1	TGCGCCAGCAGCTTGGGACAGGGGGCGCACAATGAGCAGTTCTTC	CASSLGQGAHNEQFF
TRBV9	TRBJ2-2	TRBD1	TGTGCCAGCAGCCCCCGGACAGGCTGGAACCCCGGGGAGCTGTTTTTT	CASSPRTGWNPGELFF
TRBV19	TRBJ1-2	-	TGTGCCAGTAGTCCCCAAGATAGTACTAACTATGGCTACACCTTC	CASSPQDSTNYGYTF
TRBV11-2	TRBJ1-5	-	TGTGCCAGCAGCTTATCACCGGGGAATCAGCCCCAGCATTTT	CASSLSPGNQPQHF
TRBV30	TRBJ1-1	-	TGTGCCTGGAGGAAAAGACAGGTTGTGAACACTGAAGCTTTCTTT	CAWRKRQVVNTEAFF
TRBV7-7	TRBJ2-5	-	TGTGCCAGCAGTCAAGGACAGCAAGAGACCCAGTACTTC	CASSQGQQETQYF
TRBV4-3	TRBJ1-3	-	TGCGCCAGCAGCTCGGGAGAAGGAAACACCATATATTTT	CASSSGEGNTIYF
TRBV5-1	TRBJ2-7	TRBD1	TGCGCCAGCAGCTTCGACCAGGGGGTAGGCGAGCAGTACTTC	CASSFDQGVGEQYF
TRBV18	TRBJ2-3	TRBD2	TGTGCCAGCTCACCGGAGCGGGGGAGCACAGATACGCAGTATTTT	CASSPERGSTDTQYF
TRBV2	TRBJ2-7	TRBD1	TGTGCCAGCAGTACGAGGGGGCTGTCCTACGAGCAGTACTTC	CASSTRGLSYEQYF
TRBV7-2	TRBJ1-5	-	TGTGCCAGCAGCATGTGGGTAGCTTTTGATCAGCCCCAGCATTTT	CASSMWVAFDQPQHF
TRBV6-5	TRBJ2-7	-	TGTGCCAGCAGGAGGACTGGGCTCTACGAGCAGTACTTC	CASRRTGLYEQYF
TRBV30	TRBJ1-2	TRBD1	TGTGCCTGGAGTATCTCGACAGGGCGGAACACCTTC	CAWSISTGRNTF
TRBV29-1	TRBJ1-5	-	TGCAGCGCCCAACAGGGTATCAATCAGCCCCAGCATTTT	CSAQQGINQPQHF
TRBV19	TRBJ1-3	TRBD1	TGTGCCAGTAGTCCGAGGACAGGGGCCAGCTCTGGAAACACCATATATTTT	CASSPRTGASSGNTIYF
TRBV7-6	TRBJ1-2	TRBD1	TGTGCCAGCAGCGCGGGACAGGGGGCCCATGGCTACACCTTC	CASSAGQGAHGYTF
TRBV5-6	TRBJ2-2	TRBD2	TGTGCCAGCCGACACCGGGGGGGGGCCGGGGAGCTGTTTTTT	CASRHRGGAGELFF
TRBV7-2	TRBJ2-1	-	TGTGCCAGCAGCCGCTATGCGAATGAGCAGTTCTTC	CASSRYANEQFF
TRBV27	TRBJ2-5	TRBD2	TGTGCCAGCAGTTTGACTAGCGGGGTGGAGACCCAGTACTTC	CASSLTSGVETQYF
TRBV9	TRBJ2-7	TRBD1	TGTGCCAGCAGCGACTCCCGGGACAGGGTAATCTACGAGCAGTACTTC	CASSDSRDRVIYEQYF
TRBV5-4	TRBJ2-3	TRBD2	TGTGCCAGCAGCTTGGAGGGAGGGCCTATCACAGATACGCAGTATTTT	CASSLEGGPITDTQYF
TRBV4-2	TRBJ2-4	TRBD2	TGTGCCAGCAGCCAAGGAGCGGGAGTAGAAAACATTCAGTACTTC	CASSQGAGVENIQYF
TRBV7-9	TRBJ1-5	-	TGTGCCAGCAGCTTTGCAGGGAGCAATCAGCCCCAGCATTTT	CASSFAGSNQPQHF
TRBV7-2	TRBJ1-1	-	TGTGCCAGCAGCTTGGGGCTTGAAGCTTTCTTT	CASSLGLEAFF
TRBV5-4	TRBJ2-1	TRBD2	TGTGCCAGCAGCTTGGGAGGACTAGCGGGATCCTACAATGAGCAGTTCTTC	CASSLGGLAGSYNEQFF
TRBV2	TRBJ2-6	-	TGTGCCATCCCGACGGGGGTTATCTCTGGGGCCAACGTCCTGACTTTC	CAIPTGVISGANVLTF
TRBV14	TRBJ2-5	-	TGTGCCAGCAGCCAAGTGGTCAGCCAAGAGACCCAGTACTTC	CASSQVVSQETQYF
TRBV5-4	TRBJ1-2	-	TGTGCCAGCAGCTTCCAAAGACAGGAGTACACCTTC	CASSFQRQEYTF
TRBV30	TRBJ2-3	TRBD1	TGTGCCTGGGGGACAGGGTCCACAGATACGCAGTATTTT	CAWGTGSTDTQYF
TRBV20-1	TRBJ2-1	-	TGCAGTGCTAGTTGGCCCAATGAGCAGTTCTTC	CSASWPNEQFF
TRBV7-9	TRBJ1-1	-	TGTGCCAGCAGAGCCGAAACTGAAGCTTTCTTT	CASRAETEAFF
TRBV29-1	TRBJ2-1	TRBD2	TGCAGCGGACGAACGTTTAGGGAGGGCCCCAATGAGCAGTTCTTC	CSGRTFREGPNEQFF
TRBV6-5	TRBJ1-2	-	TGTGCCAGCAGTTACTTACAGGGCGACTATGGCTACACCTTC	CASSYLQGDYGYTF
TRBV2	TRBJ2-2	TRBD2	TGTGCCAGCAGTCCACTAGCGGGTGACACCGGGGAGCTGTTTTTT	CASSPLAGDTGELFF
TRBV6-1	TRBJ2-7	-	TGTGCCAGCAGTGAAAGACAGGGAGGTTACTACGAGCAGTACTTC	CASSERQGGYYEQYF
TRBV4-1	TRBJ1-2	TRBD1	TGCGCCAGCAGCCAAGGAGACAGGGGGGTTGGCTACACCTTC	CASSQGDRGVGYTF
TRBV9	TRBJ2-3	TRBD2	TGTGCCAGCAGCGGGACTAGCGGGAGGACAGATACGCAGTATTTT	CASSGTSGRTDTQYF